Listed below are T cell receptor beta chains from one sample, sequenced in a study of CD8+ T cells in alopecia areata. The repertoire was sequenced with immunoSEQ multiplex PCR; TCRdb's copy has only in-frame clones and lacks some. Of 150,000 to 190,000 clones in the sample, around half were seen once. This material consisted of CD8+ T cells sorted from blood, taken at week 0. The receptors here all came from a human donor with alopecia areata. The conserved cysteine and the conserved F or W are not part of the CDR3 here.

J | V | CDR3
TRBJ1-1 | TRBV11-2 | ASSLVNGLGTEAF
TRBJ2-1 | TRBV29-1 | SVYGGDYNEQF
TRBJ2-1 | TRBV29-1 | SVADRAYNEQF
TRBJ1-5 | TRBV9 | ASSRTGTEPQH
TRBJ2-2 | TRBV4-1 | ASSRAGTDTGELF
TRBJ1-1 | TRBV9 | ASSVNKDRGSTEAF
TRBJ1-1 | TRBV4-3 | ASSQERLRDEAF
TRBJ2-7 | TRBV10-3 | AIGGAYEQY
TRBJ2-3 | TRBV30 | AWRGWPSTDTQY
TRBJ1-2 | TRBV29-1 | SVESGGYT
TRBJ2-1 | TRBV13 | ATMRRDRGQYCNEQF
TRBJ2-2 | TRBV5-4 | ASSFSRTGELF
TRBJ2-1 | TRBV7-2 | ASSHPLAGDSGEQF
TRBJ1-1 | TRBV30 | AWMGQMNTEAF
TRBJ2-2 | TRBV5-1 | ASSLRGPLSGANTGELF
TRBJ2-5 | TRBV13 | ASSFGTWETQY
TRBJ1-2 | TRBV27 | ASSPPPGDSFPGYT
TRBJ1-5 | TRBV12-5 | ASGLAPGISNQPQH
TRBJ2-3 | TRBV19 | ASHGQGITDTQY
TRBJ1-1 | TRBV5-1 | ASASPETGDPWDTEAF
TRBJ2-1 | TRBV4-3 | ASSQDTTPNYNEQF
TRBJ2-4 | TRBV19 | ASSPGTRGNIQY
TRBJ1-6 | TRBV5-4 | ASSSREEEGSPLH
TRBJ2-2 | TRBV7-8 | ASSSNLPETGELF
TRBJ2-3 | TRBV29-1 | SVDSTRDTQY
TRBJ2-5 | TRBV27 | ASSWAPDQETQY
TRBJ2-3 | TRBV7-9 | ASTAGLDTQY
TRBJ1-4 | TRBV30 | AWSESEKLF
TRBJ1-5 | TRBV4-3 | ASSHTTGQPQH
TRBJ2-7 | TRBV14 | ASSQDWDDEQY
TRBJ1-4 | TRBV30 | AWRQRFGPNEKLF
TRBJ2-1 | TRBV6-4 | ASSPGTGEDNEQF
TRBJ1-1 | TRBV5-6 | ASSPRTLEAF
TRBJ1-2 | TRBV5-6 | ASSLSVGQTYGYT
TRBJ2-6 | TRBV30 | AAAQGTGANVLT
TRBJ1-1 | TRBV7-8 | ASSLEPGNTEAF
TRBJ1-5 | TRBV10-2 | ASSEAGTANQPQH
TRBJ2-7 | TRBV5-6 | ASSFLDRVYEQY
TRBJ1-2 | TRBV4-3 | ASSQEDSSYGYT
TRBJ1-1 | TRBV11-2 | ASSPGQGSVGEAF
TRBJ1-4 | TRBV29-1 | SVMIPGTGEKLF
TRBJ2-5 | TRBV19 | ASSMVDRSGETQY